This TCR beta chain stems from a study of blood T cells in healthy people across ages. The CDR3 runs to 21 residues. J lost 1 base, V lost 4 bases, and 22 bases had no gene match. Looked up from germline, CDR1 is SGHAT and CDR2 is FQNNGV. Together with a sample-barcoded 5' primer, a J-beta primer mix was included in a second PCR lasting roughly 6 to 12 cycles. TCRdb re-called the 5' RACE reads with MiXCR, one entry per CDR3 protein. In the table there are about 1 million distinct CDR3 sequences, 20% to 25% of which are singletons. The same specimen was also included in a second study, on T cells of mothers and their children. As that study records: The study recruited three healthy Caucasian mothers and their six children as donors. For each mother, over 9.5 million TCR beta CDR3 reads were obtained, and for each child, some 3 million.

Sequenced sample: blood. V usage is TRBV11-2 and J usage is TRBJ2-5, with 9 positions matching TRBD2. The TCR comes from a girl aged 2 to 9 in good health. The CDR3 nucleotides are TGTGCCAGCAGCTCACCCTTCGAGCGGGTAGCGGGAGATTATGGCCAAGAGACCCAGTACTTC. It is translated as CASSSPFERVAGDYGQETQYF. The full variable domain, in which reference TRBV11-2 and TRBJ2-5 provide the parts outside the CDR3, is EAGVAQSPRYKIIEKRQSVAFWCNPISGHATLYWYQQILGQGPKLLIQFQNNGVVDDSQLPKDRFSAERLKGVDSTLKIQPAKLEDSAVYLCASSSPFERVAGDYGQETQYFGPGTRLLVL.